This T cell receptor beta chain came from a study of T-cell reconstitution after alpha-beta-depleted transplantation in children. Germline V gene data show CDR1 as SGHRS and CDR2 as YFSETQ. Trimming removed 0 bases at V and 5 bases at J, with 10 bases between. CDR3 size: 14 residues. Whole-study results and caveats: There were reportedly several hundred expanded graft clones from which alpha-beta T cells came about two months after transplant. Newly generated T cells supplied most T-cell counts and diversity one year post-transplant.

Unique molecular identifiers were built into the TCRbeta library. TCRdb recomputed calls from the PCR reads with MiXCR, one row per CDR3 protein. The data show some 830,000 distinct CDR3 sequences, less than 20% seen once. As concerns this clonotype: Its antigen remains unknown.

V gene TRBV5-1 combines with J gene TRBJ2-3, with unresolved D. This material consisted of PBMCs, mostly from graft donor cells, taken 360 days after TCRalphabeta/CD19-depleted stem cell transplant. The origin of this receptor is a male patient aged 10-17 years who had a stem cell transplant for acute lymphoblastic leukemia, so the T cells may come from the graft donor. CDR3 sequence: CASSLAEMGDTQYF. The CDR3 DNA follows: TGCGCCAGCAGCTTGGCTGAAATGGGAGATACGCAGTATTTT.